This passage covers 6 T cell receptor beta chains from one sample sequenced in a study of shared clonotypes between healthy human individuals. Some clones are missing from TCRdb's copy, which holds only in-frame ones; the method was immunoSEQ multiplex PCR. Of more than 1,200,000 clones listed, 98% are singletons. The sequencing sample was made of naive CD4+ T cells sorted from blood. Noted subset: CD45RA+ positively selected. Receptors originate from a man aged 25-45 years in good health.

V and J are TRBV5-1 and TRBJ1-4; a possible D gene is TRBD1 (6 bases). Germline lookup yields CDR1 SGHRS and CDR2 YFSETQ. This CDR3 is built from 16 residues. Trimming stripped 0 bases from V and 2 bases from J, with 11 bases between. CDR3 DNA sequence: TGCGCCAGCAGCTTGGGTCAGGGGAGCACTAATGAAAAACTGTTTTTT. This translates into CASSLGQGSTNEKLFF.

The chain combines TRBV4-3 with TRBJ2-3; possibly TRBD2 for D (6 bases). There are 14 residues in the CDR3. In germline, CDR1 is LGHNA, CDR2 YSLEER. V lost 1 base and J 3 bases, leaving 8 bases between the germline ends. The CDR3 is CASSQAGETDTQYF. In DNA form, the CDR3 reads TGCGCCAGCAGCCAAGCGGGGGAAACAGATACGCAGTATTTT.

The chain joins TRBV18 to TRBJ2-7, with TRBD2 as a possible D gene (5 bases). Germline V gene sequence: CDR1 KGHSH, CDR2 LQKENI. There are 13 residues in the CDR3. V was cut by 6 bases and J by 4 bases, with 13 bases left in between. The CDR3 coding sequence is TGTGCCAGCTCCCCGCAGAGCGGTTACGAGCAGTACTTC. It yields the protein CASSPQSGYEQYF.

V is TRBV19 and J is TRBJ1-5; unclear D gene. Germline V lookup: CDR1 LNHDA, CDR2 SQIVND (reference sequence). This CDR3 region has 15 residues. With 3 bases removed from V and 3 bases from J, the gap between germline ends came to 12 bases. The CDR3 is CASSIEGESNQPQHF. The DNA of the CDR3 is TGTGCCAGTAGTATTGAAGGTGAGTCCAATCAGCCCCAGCATTTT.

V gene TRBV19 combines with J gene TRBJ2-7; D gene ambiguous. Germline lookup yields CDR1 LNHDA and CDR2 SQIVND (reference sequence). With 3 bases removed from V and 3 bases from J, the gap between germline ends came to 12 bases. This CDR3 comprises 14 residues. Written as DNA, the CDR3 is TGTGCCAGTAGTATGACGGTAACTAACTACGAGCAGTACTTC. Encoded protein: CASSMTVTNYEQYF.

The chain couples TRBV7-2 to TRBJ2-7; 7 bases are shared with TRBD2. V lost 8 bases and J lost 7; bases outside the gene matches: 14. The CDR3 consists of 14 residues. In germline, CDR1 is SGHTA, CDR2 FQGNSA. CDR3 sequence: CASRPGGRFGEQYF. DNA of the CDR3: TGTGCCAGCCGCCCCGGCGGGAGATTCGGGGAGCAGTACTTC.